The rows below give T cell receptor beta chains drawn from one sample of a study of T cell responses to AZD1222 COVID-19 vaccine. TCRdb's table, derived via immunoSEQ multiplex PCR, lists solely in-frame clones and lacks some. Counted here are about 200,000 clones, approximately 91% occurring once; the ten biggest clones make up nearly 3.5%. The source was peripheral blood, collected 28 days after the second AZD1222 dose. The receptors shown here come from an adult who received the AZD1222 COVID-19 vaccine. Both conserved end residues are part of each CDR3. A D gene is named only where the DNA matches it firmly. A clone size is listed for some rows: how often the clone was seen (once, few, many), or a class if it is expanded.

TRBD2,-,TRBJ2-7,TRBV11-3,17,CASSPGTSGVLSYEQYF,TGTGCCAGCAGCCCCGGGACTAGCGGGGTCCTCTCCTACGAGCAGTACTTC
TRBD1,-,TRBJ1-2,TRBV18,13,CASSFGQADGYTF,TGTGCCAGCTCCTTTGGACAGGCGGATGGCTACACCTTC
-,-,TRBJ1-4,TRBV3-1/TRBV3-2,12,CASSQSNEKLFF,TGTGCCAGCAGCCAAAGCAATGAAAAACTGTTTTTT
-,-,TRBJ2-1,TRBV5-1,17,CASSSSPGRDGGEEQFF,TGCGCCAGCAGCTCCTCCCCGGGCAGGGATGGGGGTGAAGAGCAGTTCTTC
-,-,TRBJ1-2,TRBV6-1,17,CASSGGEGLVYGYGYTF,TGTGCCAGCAGTGGAGGTGAAGGGTTGGTTTATGGGTATGGCTACACCTTC
TRBD2,-,TRBJ2-1,TRBV7-9,15,CASSLMAGGYNEQFF,TGTGCCAGCAGCTTGATGGCGGGAGGGTACAATGAGCAGTTCTTC
TRBD1,-,TRBJ1-1,TRBV5-5,14,CASTDRGLDTEAFF,TGTGCCAGCACCGACAGGGGCCTGGACACTGAAGCTTTCTTT
TRBD1,-,TRBJ1-2,TRBV2,15,CASSAGAGGYYGYTF,TGTGCCAGCAGTGCCGGAGCAGGGGGCTACTATGGCTACACCTTC
-,-,TRBJ1-2,TRBV3-1/TRBV3-2,11,CASSQDRVATF,TGTGCCAGCAGCCAAGATAGAGTGGCCACCTTC
TRBD1,few,TRBJ2-7,TRBV28,15,CASSFGDRGVGEQYF,TGTGCCAGCAGTTTTGGGGACAGGGGAGTAGGCGAGCAGTACTTC
-,-,TRBJ2-4,TRBV7-3,13,CASSSESKALQYF,TGTGCCAGCAGCTCCGAAAGTAAAGCACTTCAGTACTTC
-,-,TRBJ2-1,TRBV4-1,15,CASSQPRDSLREQFF,TGCGCCAGCAGCCAACCCCGGGACTCCCTGCGGGAGCAGTTCTTC
-,once,TRBJ1-3,TRBV7-2,13,CASSLGVGNTIYF,TGTGCCAGCAGCTTAGGGGTAGGAAACACCATATATTTT
TRBD2,-,TRBJ2-1,TRBV9,17,CASSPAQGLADYNEQFF,TGTGCCAGCAGCCCGGCCCAAGGACTAGCGGACTACAATGAGCAGTTCTTC
-,-,TRBJ2-1,TRBV7-3,14,CASSSSLAVDEQFF,TGTGCCAGCAGCTCTTCGCTTGCGGTCGATGAGCAGTTCTTC
-,-,TRBJ1-1,TRBV5-1,14,CASSAPGGGTEAFF,TGCGCCAGCAGCGCCCCGGGGGGAGGGACTGAAGCTTTCTTT
-,-,TRBJ1-1,TRBV6-1,16,CASSEGPRPGGTEAFF,TGTGCCAGCAGTGAAGGGCCTCGACCGGGGGGCACTGAAGCTTTCTTT
-,-,TRBJ1-1,TRBV7-8,13,CASSLTSNTEAFF,TGTGCCAGCAGCTTAACGTCGAACACTGAAGCTTTCTTT
-,-,TRBJ2-1,TRBV11-3,15,CASSVSLQGRNEQFF,TGTGCCAGCAGCGTAAGTCTTCAGGGGCGGAATGAGCAGTTCTTC
-,-,TRBJ1-3,TRBV10-3,14,CAISETGQGNTIYF,TGTGCCATCAGTGAGACAGGGCAAGGTAACACCATATATTTT
-,-,TRBJ2-1,TRBV4-2,14,CASSRIGFVNEQFF,TGTGCCAGCAGCCGGATAGGGTTTGTGAATGAGCAGTTCTTC
-,-,TRBJ1-1,TRBV28,17,CASSRTLRATLNTEAFF,TGTGCCAGCAGTCGGACCCTTAGGGCTACGTTGAACACTGAAGCTTTCTTT
-,-,TRBJ2-7,TRBV7-2,14,CASSLQGGSYEQYF,TGTGCCAGCAGCTTACAGGGTGGCTCCTACGAGCAGTACTTC
TRBD2,-,TRBJ2-5,TRBV3-1/TRBV3-2,15,CASSLAAGGSETQYF,TGTGCCAGCAGCCTCGCAGCGGGAGGTAGTGAGACCCAGTACTTC
-,-,TRBJ2-7,TRBV7-2,14,CASSYLGVSYEQYF,TGTGCCAGCAGCTACCTCGGGGTATCCTACGAGCAGTACTTC
-,-,TRBJ1-5,TRBV28,14,CASSFPHAGEPQHF,TGTGCCAGCAGTTTCCCCCACGCGGGTGAGCCCCAGCATTTT
-,-,TRBJ1-5,TRBV28,13,CASSLEGFQPQHF,TGTGCCAGCAGTTTAGAAGGGTTTCAGCCCCAGCATTTT
-,-,TRBJ2-2,TRBV19,12,CASLGGGGELFF,TGTGCCAGCCTTGGTGGGGGCGGGGAGCTGTTTTTT
TRBD2,-,TRBJ2-1,TRBV10-1,13,CASGQGGGNEQFF,TGCGCCAGCGGCCAGGGCGGGGGGAATGAGCAGTTCTTC
TRBD2,few,TRBJ2-7,TRBV19,15,CASSLTGTSVYEQYF,TGTGCCAGTAGCCTTACCGGGACTAGCGTCTACGAGCAGTACTTC
-,-,TRBJ2-2,TRBV21-1,18,CASSNINSSGRFTGELFF,TGTGCCAGCAGCAACATTAATTCTAGCGGGAGATTTACCGGGGAGCTGTTTTTT
-,-,TRBJ1-2,TRBV11-3,13,CASSSGLPLSYTF,TGTGCCAGCAGCTCGGGCTTGCCACTGAGCTACACCTTC
-,-,TRBJ2-2,TRBV6-5,14,CASSYSLQAGELFF,TGTGCCAGCAGTTACTCGTTGCAGGCCGGGGAGCTGTTTTTT
-,once,TRBJ2-3,TRBV7-8,10,CASSPDTQYF,TGTGCCAGCAGCCCCGATACGCAGTATTTT
TRBD1,-,TRBJ2-7,TRBV3-1/TRBV3-2,15,CASSSGTGVSYEQYF,TGTGCCAGCAGTTCCGGGACAGGGGTGTCCTACGAGCAGTACTTC
TRBD2,-,TRBJ2-7,TRBV7-9,16,CASSGRTSATAYEQYF,TGTGCCAGCAGCGGCCGAACTAGCGCAACCGCTTACGAGCAGTACTTC
-,-,TRBJ1-3,TRBV5-1,16,CASSLVGGSSGNAIYF,TGCGCCAGCAGCTTGGTTGGGGGCTCCTCTGGAAACGCCATATATTTT
TRBD2,-,TRBJ2-7,TRBV19,14,CASSIGTNSYEQYF,TGTGCCAGTAGTATCGGGACTAACTCCTACGAGCAGTACTTC
-,-,TRBJ2-1,TRBV19,13,CASSIGVYNEQFF,TGTGCCAGTAGTATTGGGGTCTACAATGAGCAGTTCTTC
TRBD1,-,TRBJ2-3,TRBV7-9,16,CASSRRDREFRGTQYF,TGTGCCAGCAGCCGTAGGGACAGGGAATTCCGGGGTACGCAGTATTTT
-,-,TRBJ2-1,TRBV20-1,15,CSASSVRAPYNEQFF,TGCAGTGCTAGTTCCGTCCGGGCGCCTTACAATGAGCAGTTCTTC
TRBD2,few,TRBJ2-7,TRBV7-2,14,CASSLGLAGYEQYF,TGTGCCAGCAGCTTAGGACTAGCGGGCTACGAGCAGTACTTC
-,-,TRBJ1-2,TRBV27,13,CASSFASFYGYTF,TGTGCCAGCAGCTTCGCCAGCTTCTATGGCTACACCTTC
TRBD2,-,TRBJ2-1,TRBV5-4,16,CASSLAPGGYTNEQFF,TGTGCCAGCAGCTTGGCTCCGGGAGGCTATACCAATGAGCAGTTCTTC
-,once,TRBJ1-4,TRBV18,14,CASSPIRADEKLFF,TGTGCCAGCTCACCAATACGGGCAGACGAAAAACTGTTTTTT
TRBD1,once,TRBJ1-6,TRBV6-5,14,CASSADRPPSPLHF,TGTGCCAGCAGCGCGGACAGGCCTCCATCACCCCTCCACTTT
-,-,TRBJ2-2,TRBV11-3,12,CASSTPTGELFF,TGTGCCAGCAGCACCCCAACCGGGGAGCTGTTTTTT
-,-,TRBJ2-2,TRBV10-3,16,CAISVGQGMLTGELFF,TGTGCCATCAGTGTTGGGCAGGGGATGCTCACCGGGGAGCTGTTTTTT
TRBD2,-,TRBJ2-1,TRBV3-1/TRBV3-2,18,CASSQGLAGVRSYNEQFF,TGTGCCAGCAGCCAGGGACTAGCGGGAGTCAGGTCCTACAATGAGCAGTTCTTC
-,once,TRBJ2-1,TRBV9,16,CASSTNPNRRNNEQFF,TGTGCCAGCAGTACCAACCCGAATAGGAGGAACAATGAGCAGTTCTTC
-,few,TRBJ1-2,TRBV15,12,CATSRDRYGYTF,TGTGCCACCAGCAGAGACCGCTACGGCTACACCTTC
-,-,TRBJ1-5,TRBV5-1,14,CASSLSPGNQPQHF,TGCGCCAGCAGCTTAAGTCCAGGCAATCAGCCCCAGCATTTT
-,-,TRBJ1-2,TRBV28,13,CASLHRAINGYTF,TGTGCCAGCCTCCACAGGGCTATTAATGGCTACACCTTC
-,-,TRBJ2-1,TRBV7-2,14,CASSLGALCNEQFF,TGTGCCAGCAGCCTAGGGGCCCTTTGCAATGAGCAGTTCTTC
TRBD1,-,TRBJ1-6,TRBV27,14,CASSPDRGNSPLHF,TGTGCCAGCAGTCCGGACAGGGGAAATTCACCCCTCCACTTT
-,few,TRBJ2-3,TRBV11-3,12,CASSYRVGTQYF,TGTGCCAGCAGCTACAGGGTAGGAACGCAGTATTTT
TRBD2,-,TRBJ2-7,TRBV11-2,14,CASSLARGGYEQYF,TGTGCCAGCAGCTTAGCCCGGGGGGGCTACGAGCAGTACTTC
TRBD2,-,TRBJ2-1,TRBV29-1,13,CSVESGSSNEQFF,TGCAGCGTTGAAAGCGGGAGTAGCAATGAGCAGTTCTTC
TRBD1,once,TRBJ1-2,TRBV18,19,CASSPPVTGGLTQNYGYTF,TGTGCCAGCTCACCACCGGTGACAGGGGGCCTTACCCAGAACTATGGCTACACCTTC
-,-,TRBJ1-3,TRBV28,14,CASSQGRSGNTIYF,TGTGCCAGCAGCCAGGGGCGCTCTGGAAACACCATATATTTT